These 24 T cell receptor beta chains were sequenced from one sample in a study of T cells after yellow fever vaccination (dated by TCRdb to 2018 to 2020). The method behind the library was 5' RACE. The reads were generated on an Illumina HiSeq 2500. TCRdb redid the processing of the public reads, applying fastp at Q25 and MiXCR, and retained in-frame beta chains. One record per CDR3 amino acid sequence lists the most common genes and DNA. For this sample there are some 96,000 distinct CDR3 sequences; 8.9% appear just once. The biggest ten clones account for roughly 17% of the sample. Explained via the paper, the treatment or condition label denotes: live attenuated yellow fever vaccine strain. Material: CD8+ T cells not binding an NS4B(214-222) dextramer, sorted from PBMCs, obtained less than 18 days after the first yellow fever vaccination. The cell subset or site label corresponds to: NS4B epitope dextramer-negative CD8 T cells. The receptors here all came from a man between 18 and 35 years old who received the YFV17D yellow fever vaccine.

The sample holds a few counts of this clonotype. V gene TRBV5-4 combines with J gene TRBJ2-1; D may be TRBD2 (7 bases). The CDR3 length is 15 residues. V was clipped by 1 base and J by 9 bases, with 17 bases between them. Germline V gene sequence: CDR1 SGHNT, CDR2 YYREEE (reference sequence). The CDR3 loop reads CASSLPWGGGGEQFF. The CDR3 DNA reads as TGTGCCAGCAGCTTGCCCTGGGGAGGGGGGGGTGAGCAGTTCTTC.

This clonotype was seen more than once but under ten times. The chain employs TRBV6-5 and TRBJ2-1; weak D call: TRBD1 (5 bases). Germline assignment: CDR1 MNHEY and CDR2 SVGAGI. V was clipped by 4 bases and J by 2 bases, with 12 bases between them. The CDR3 runs to 15 residues. The DNA for the CDR3 is TGTGCCAGCAGTTCACAGGTTCTACCCTACAATGAGCAGTTCTTC. Translated: CASSSQVLPYNEQFF.

This chain connects TRBV7-9 to TRBJ1-1, with D perhaps TRBD1 (5 bases). In germline, CDR1 is SEHNR, CDR2 FQNEAQ (reference sequence). The CDR3 sequence is 16 residues long. V was clipped by 2 bases and J by 3 bases, with 16 bases between them. The CDR3 DNA sequence: TGTGCCAGCAGCTTAAGCTGGGGGGATAGGGACACTGAAGCTTTCTTT. Amino acid sequence: CASSLSWGDRDTEAFF. Combining the CDR3 with reference TRBV7-9 and TRBJ1-1 gives the whole variable domain DTGVSQNPRHKITKRGQNVTFRCDPISEHNRLYWYRQTLGQGPEFLTYFQNEAQLEKSRLLSDRFSAERPKGSFSTLEIQRTEQGDSAMYLCASSLSWGDRDTEAFFGQGTRLTVV.

This clonotype was found a few times. This chain joins TRBV4-1 and TRBJ2-5, with unresolved D. Trimming removed 5 bases at V and 2 bases at J, with 12 bases between. CDR1 and CDR2 (germline): MGHRA, YSYEKL. The CDR3 has 14 residues. The CDR3 spells CASSYLEFQETQYF. The CDR3 DNA follows: TGCGCCAGCAGCTACCTGGAGTTTCAAGAGACCCAGTACTTC.

A few counts support this clonotype. The rearrangement joins TRBV4-3 to TRBJ2-7; D is uncertain. CDR1 is LGHNA and CDR2 is YSLEER in the germline V gene. The CDR3 consists of 14 residues. Trimming shortened V by 5 bases and J by 7 bases, and 18 bases separated the two germline ends. Here the CDR3 DNA reads TGCGCCAGCAGCTACCACACGGACCCAAGGGAGCAGTACTTC. Protein sequence: CASSYHTDPREQYF.

The sample holds one count of this clonotype. The CDR3 nucleotides read TGTGCCAGCAGTTACTCCGGAGGTGGGTTAGATGATGGCTACACCTTC. Translating gives CASSYSGGGLDDGYTF. This chain links TRBV6-5 with TRBJ1-2, with D unresolved. V shed 0 bases and J shed 6 bases, with 17 bases lying between them. CDR1 is MNHEY, CDR2 SVGAGI, per germline. This CDR3 comprises 16 residues.

The genes are TRBV7-9 and TRBJ1-3; weak D call: TRBD1 (6 bases). This CDR3 comprises 15 residues. In germline, CDR1 is SEHNR, CDR2 FQNEAQ (reference sequence). V was cut by 2 bases and J by 0 bases, with 8 bases left in between. Here the CDR3 reads CASSLRGISGNTIYF. The DNA of the CDR3 is TGTGCCAGCAGCTTAAGGGGGATCTCTGGAAACACCATATATTTT. Using reference TRBV7-9 and TRBJ1-3 for the parts outside the CDR3, the full variable domain is DTGVSQNPRHKITKRGQNVTFRCDPISEHNRLYWYRQTLGQGPEFLTYFQNEAQLEKSRLLSDRFSAERPKGSFSTLEIQRTEQGDSAMYLCASSLRGISGNTIYFGEGSWLTVV.

In this sample, this clonotype turned up a few times. This rearrangement joins TRBV7-9 to TRBJ2-1, with TRBD1 matching 11 bases. The junction had 6 bases not matched to a gene; V was cut back by 4 bases and J by 7 bases. CDR1 SEHNR and CDR2 FQNEAQ come from the germline V gene (reference sequence). The CDR3 totals 15 residues. This CDR3 reads CASSSGQGARNEQFF. The CDR3 bases are TGTGCCAGCAGCTCTGGACAGGGGGCGCGGAATGAGCAGTTCTTC.

This clonotype has only a few counts. The chain uses TRBV27 and TRBJ2-5, with TRBD1 identical over 11 bases. This CDR3 is built from 15 residues. The V gene's germline CDR1 is MNHEY and CDR2 SMNVEV (reference sequence). Unmatched junction bases numbered 10, after V lost 6 bases and J lost 7 bases. DNA of the CDR3: TGTGCCAGCAGCATCGGACAGGGGGCTTTACGGACCCAGTACTTC. Translation gives CASSIGQGALRTQYF.

V gene TRBV6-5 combines with J gene TRBJ2-1; D is perhaps TRBD2 (7 bases). CDR1 is MNHEY and CDR2 is SVGAGI in the germline V gene. The CDR3 is 16 amino acids. Trimming removed 2 bases at V and 4 bases at J, with 15 bases between. The CDR3 region is CASSYPTGGVYNEQFF. CDR3 DNA: TGTGCCAGCAGTTACCCAACGGGGGGCGTTTACAATGAGCAGTTCTTC.

The V call is TRBV3-1, the J call TRBJ2-3, with D uncertain. The CDR3 is 13 amino acids. Germline V lookup: CDR1 LGHDT, CDR2 YNNKEL (reference sequence). Trimming took 3 bases from V and 2 from J, leaving 6 bases between them. CDR3 nucleotides: TGTGCCAGCAGCCAGGACCACACAGATACGCAGTATTTT. As protein: CASSQDHTDTQYF.

In its sample, this clonotype was seen a few times. The genes are TRBV7-9 and TRBJ2-1; 10 bases line up with TRBD1. The J segment lost 3 bases and the V segment lost 5 bases, leaving 10 bases of the junction unmatched. Per germline, CDR1 SEHNR and CDR2 FQNEAQ (reference sequence). This CDR3 contains 17 residues. CDR3 protein: CASSGKSGTGVYNEQFF. CDR3 sequence (DNA): TGTGCCAGCAGCGGCAAATCCGGGACAGGGGTCTACAATGAGCAGTTCTTC.

The V and J genes are TRBV7-3 and TRBJ2-1; no clear D. V lost 1 base and J 8 bases, leaving 15 bases between the germline ends. CDR1 and CDR2 from the germline V gene are SGHTA and FQGTGA. This CDR3 contains 15 residues. CDR3 sequence: CASSLNGPPPDEQFF. The CDR3 DNA follows: TGTGCCAGCAGCTTAAACGGGCCTCCGCCCGATGAGCAGTTCTTC.

This clonotype was seen many times. This rearrangement joins TRBV4-3 to TRBJ2-3, with D tentatively TRBD1 (6 bases). The germline V gene encodes CDR1 LGHNA and CDR2 YSLEER. V lost 0 bases and J 0 bases, leaving 13 bases between the germline ends. The CDR3 runs 17 residues. This chain's CDR3 is CASSQDWSTGSTDTQYF. CDR3 in DNA: TGCGCCAGCAGCCAAGATTGGTCGACAGGCAGCACAGATACGCAGTATTTT.

This clonotype was counted only a few times. The chain recombines TRBV9 with TRBJ2-1; D is unresolved. The length of the CDR3 is 15 residues. V lost 0 bases, J lost 9 bases, and 16 bases lay in between. Germline CDR1 and CDR2: SGDLS and YYNGEE. The CDR3 DNA is TGTGCCAGCAGCGTAGCAGGTTCCCCCCTGGGTGAGCAGTTCTTC. It is translated as CASSVAGSPLGEQFF.

CDR3 sequence reads: CAISESQGTNEKLFF. CDR3 nucleotides: TGTGCCATCAGTGAGTCACAGGGCACTAATGAAAAACTGTTTTTT. This chain joins TRBV10-3 and TRBJ1-4; a possible D gene is TRBD1 (6 bases). V was clipped by 0 bases and J by 2 bases, with 7 bases between them. CDR3 length: 15 residues. The V gene's germline CDR1 is ENHRY and CDR2 SYGVKD.

This chain uses TRBV20-1 with TRBJ2-7; 8 bases align to TRBD1. This CDR3 is 15 amino acids long. Germline lookup yields CDR1 DFQATT and CDR2 SNEGSKA (reference sequence). The V and J ends lost 4 bases and 2 bases, in that order; junction bases with no gene match: 10. CDR3 sequence: CSAISRDRYTYEQYF. CDR3 coding DNA: TGCAGTGCTATTAGTAGGGACAGGTATACCTACGAGCAGTACTTC.

The table lists this clonotype with many counts. The V gene is TRBV7-9, the J gene TRBJ2-7, with D perhaps matching TRBD2 (5 bases). The V gene's germline CDR1 is SEHNR and CDR2 FQNEAQ (reference sequence). The ends were cut back, 5 bases at V and 4 bases at J, with 15 bases in the middle. The CDR3 runs 14 residues. The CDR3 DNA is TGTGCCAGCAGCCCTAAGAGGACTGGATACGAGCAGTACGTC. It is translated as CASSPKRTGYEQYV.

In regard to this clonotype: A junction end diverges from the germline sequence, so it may reflect a read error. This chain joins TRBV5-4 and TRBJ2-1; TRBD2 agrees at 8 bases. Germline V lookup: CDR1 SGHNT, CDR2 YYREEE (reference sequence). The CDR3 consists of 16 residues. This CDR3 reads CAISPGLAGGNNEQFF. As DNA, the CDR3 is TGTGCCATCAGCCCCGGGCTAGCGGGCGGGAACAATGAGCAGTTCTTC.

The V gene is TRBV27, the J gene TRBJ1-5, with unresolved D. Per the germline V gene, CDR1 is MNHEY and CDR2 is SMNVEV (reference sequence). CDR3 length: 14 amino acids. V lost 3 bases and J 5 bases, leaving 11 bases between the germline ends. The CDR3 DNA follows: TGTGCCAGCAGTTTGGCGATGTTTGATCAGCCCCAGCATTTT. It specifies CASSLAMFDQPQHF.

V gene TRBV7-8 combines with J gene TRBJ2-5, with 7 bases aligning to TRBD1. From germline, CDR1 is SGHVS and CDR2 FQNEAQ. This CDR3 is 17 amino acids long. The trim removed 4 bases at V and 1 base at J, leaving 12 bases unmatched. The CDR3 is CASSSRPGGNLQETQYF. DNA of the CDR3: TGTGCCAGCAGCTCCCGCCCAGGGGGAAACCTCCAAGAGACCCAGTACTTC.

The J gene is TRBJ2-1, the V gene TRBV6-2 or TRBV6-3; 12 bases are a match to TRBD2. CDR3 length: 17 residues. CDR1 and CDR2 (germline): MNHEY, SVGEGT. V was clipped by 4 bases and J by 0 bases; unmatched bases: 4. The CDR3 is CASSSTSGGPSYNEQFF. The CDR3 nucleotides read TGTGCCAGCAGTTCGACTAGCGGGGGACCCTCCTACAATGAGCAGTTCTTC.

This clonotype has just a few counts. The chain carries TRBV7-6 and TRBJ1-6, with 10 bases identical to TRBD1. Per germline, CDR1 SGHVS and CDR2 FNYEAQ. The CDR3 has 15 amino acids. Trimming cost V 4 bases and J 8 bases; bases outside gene matches: 5. CDR3 DNA: TGTGCCAGCAGCTCGACAGGGGGCCTTGATTCACCCCTCCACTTT. Translation: CASSSTGGLDSPLHF.

This clonotype showed up just a few times. The gene calls are TRBV4-1 and TRBJ2-3; D remains unclear. The CDR3 has 13 residues. The germline CDR1 and CDR2 sequences are MGHRA and YSYEKL. Deletions cut 0 bases from V and 6 bases from J, with 7 bases between. Here the CDR3 DNA reads TGCGCCAGCAGCCAAGATTTGTTCGATACGCAGTATTTT. Protein product: CASSQDLFDTQYF.